This entry describes one T cell receptor (beta chain). The data are from a study of blood T cell repertoires in COVID-19. Assay used: immunoSEQ multiplex PCR; TCRdb lists only in-frame clones, some missing. The sample lists 23,000 or so clones; around nine tenths were seen once. Sequenced sample: peripheral blood. The source of this sequence is a man aged 45 to 65 with active COVID-19.

The CDR3 DNA follows: TGCGCCAGCAAAACCGGAGAGACCCAGTACTTC. It specifies CASKTGETQYF. This chain connects TRBV5-1 to TRBJ2-5; D gene ambiguous. The V end was cut by 6 bases, the J end by 4 bases, with 7 bases between. Germline CDR1 and CDR2: SGHRS and YFSETQ. The CDR3 is made up of 11 amino acids.